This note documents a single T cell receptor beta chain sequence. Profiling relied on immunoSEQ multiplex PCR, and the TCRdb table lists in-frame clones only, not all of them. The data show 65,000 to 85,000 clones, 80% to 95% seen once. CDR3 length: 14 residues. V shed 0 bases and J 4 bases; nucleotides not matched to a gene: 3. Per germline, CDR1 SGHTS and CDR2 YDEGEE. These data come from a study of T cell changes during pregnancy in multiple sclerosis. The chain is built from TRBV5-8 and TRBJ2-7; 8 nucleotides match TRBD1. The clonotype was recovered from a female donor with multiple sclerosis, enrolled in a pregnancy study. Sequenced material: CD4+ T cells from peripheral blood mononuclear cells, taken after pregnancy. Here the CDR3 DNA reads TGTGCCAGCAGCTTGGCAGGGGGCGGTTACGAGCAGTACTTC. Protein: CASSLAGGGYEQYF.